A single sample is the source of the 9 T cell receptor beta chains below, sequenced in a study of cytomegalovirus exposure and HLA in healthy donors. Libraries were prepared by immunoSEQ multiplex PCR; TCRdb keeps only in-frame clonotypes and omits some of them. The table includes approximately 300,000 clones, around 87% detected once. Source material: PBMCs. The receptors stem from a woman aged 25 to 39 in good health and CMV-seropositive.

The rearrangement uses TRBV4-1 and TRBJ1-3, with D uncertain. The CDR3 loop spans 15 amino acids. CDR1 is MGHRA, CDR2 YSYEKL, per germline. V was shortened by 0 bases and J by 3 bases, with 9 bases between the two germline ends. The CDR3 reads CASSQERFNGNTIYF. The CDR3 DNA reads TGCGCCAGCAGCCAAGAACGATTTAATGGAAACACCATATATTTT.

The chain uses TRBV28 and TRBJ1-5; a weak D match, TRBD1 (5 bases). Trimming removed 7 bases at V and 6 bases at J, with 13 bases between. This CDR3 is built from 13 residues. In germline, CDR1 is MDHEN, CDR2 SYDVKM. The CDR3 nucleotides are TGTGCCAGCAAAGTAGGGGTGGGTCAGCCCCAGCATTTT. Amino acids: CASKVGVGQPQHF. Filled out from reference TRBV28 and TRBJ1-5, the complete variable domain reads DVKVTQSSRYLVKRTGEKVFLECVQDMDHENMFWYRQDPGLGLRLIYFSYDVKMKEKGDIPEGYSVSREKKERFSLILESASTNQTSMYLCASKVGVGQPQHFGDGTRLSIL.

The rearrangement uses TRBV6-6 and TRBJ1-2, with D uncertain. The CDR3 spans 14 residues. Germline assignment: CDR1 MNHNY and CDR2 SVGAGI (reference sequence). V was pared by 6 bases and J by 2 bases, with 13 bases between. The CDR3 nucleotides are TGTGCCAGCAGAGGAGAATCGGGGAACTATGGCTACACCTTC. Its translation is CASRGESGNYGYTF.

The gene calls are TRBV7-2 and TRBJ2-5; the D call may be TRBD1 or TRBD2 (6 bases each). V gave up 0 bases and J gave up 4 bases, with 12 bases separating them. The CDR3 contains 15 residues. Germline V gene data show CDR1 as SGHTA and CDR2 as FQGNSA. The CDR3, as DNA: TGTGCCAGCAGCTTAGCGGGCAGGGGAGGAGAGACCCAGTACTTC. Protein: CASSLAGRGGETQYF.

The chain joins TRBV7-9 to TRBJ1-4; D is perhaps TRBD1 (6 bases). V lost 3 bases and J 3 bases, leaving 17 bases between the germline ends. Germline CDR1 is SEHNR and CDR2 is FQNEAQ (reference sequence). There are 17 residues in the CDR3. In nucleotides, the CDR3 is TGTGCCAGCAGCTTCGCCCCGGGGGCCCCAGCTAATGAAAAACTGTTTTTT. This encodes CASSFAPGAPANEKLFF.

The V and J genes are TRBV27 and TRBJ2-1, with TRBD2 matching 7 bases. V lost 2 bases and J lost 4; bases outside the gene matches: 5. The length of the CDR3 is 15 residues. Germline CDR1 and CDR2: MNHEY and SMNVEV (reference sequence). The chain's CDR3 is CASSLRLAVYNEQFF. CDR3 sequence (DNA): TGTGCCAGCAGTTTACGGCTAGCGGTATACAATGAGCAGTTCTTC.

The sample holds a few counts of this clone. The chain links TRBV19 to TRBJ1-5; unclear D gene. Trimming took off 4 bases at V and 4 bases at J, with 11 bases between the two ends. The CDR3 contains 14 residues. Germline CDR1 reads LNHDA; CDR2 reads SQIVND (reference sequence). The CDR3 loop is CASSTTSGNQPQHF. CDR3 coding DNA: TGTGCCAGTAGTACGACCTCGGGAAATCAGCCCCAGCATTTT.

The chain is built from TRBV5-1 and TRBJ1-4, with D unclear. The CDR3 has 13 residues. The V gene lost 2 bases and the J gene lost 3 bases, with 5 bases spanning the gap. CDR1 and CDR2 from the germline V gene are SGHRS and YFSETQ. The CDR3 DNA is TGCGCCAGCAGCTTAGCTGCTAATGAAAAACTGTTTTTT. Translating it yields CASSLAANEKLFF. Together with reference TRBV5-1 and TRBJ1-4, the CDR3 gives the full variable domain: KAGVTQTPRYLIKTRGQQVTLSCSPISGHRSVSWYQQTPGQGLQFLFEYFSETQRNKGNFPGRFSGRQFSNSRSEMNVSTLELGDSALYLCASSLAANEKLFFGSGTQLSVL.

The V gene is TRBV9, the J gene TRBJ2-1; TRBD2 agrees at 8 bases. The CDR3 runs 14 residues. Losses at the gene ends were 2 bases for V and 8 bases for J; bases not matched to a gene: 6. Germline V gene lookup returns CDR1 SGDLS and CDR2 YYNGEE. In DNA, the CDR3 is TGTGCCAGCAGCGTTAGCGGGGTCGGGGATGAGCAGTTCTTC. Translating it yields CASSVSGVGDEQFF.